Sequencing of this TCR beta chain was carried out in a study of T cells after yellow fever vaccination. As for the study in general: With SMART-Seq v4 Ultra Low Input, the fractions containing low cell numbers were prepared. Study observations and caveats: A small share of clonotypes appeared in both CD4 and CD8 compartments. The booster response re-showed most primary clones: about 96% CD4, around 85% CD8.

TCRdb called the 5' RACE reads again in MiXCR, with one record for every CDR3 protein. Here the sample spans about 230,000 distinct CDR3 sequences, approximately 6.3% being singletons. This CDR3 contains 15 residues. CDR1 is LGHNA and CDR2 is YSLEER in the germline V gene. V lost 3 bases, J lost 4 bases, and 2 bases stayed unmatched. As for this clonotype: Antigen unknown.

V is TRBV4-3 and J is TRBJ2-1; the match to TRBD2 covers 11 bases. The material was CD4+ T cells sorted from PBMCs, obtained on the day of the yellow fever booster vaccination. This clonotype was obtained from a man in his thirties or forties who received the YFV17D yellow fever vaccine. The CDR3 sequence: CASSHGLAGYNEQFF. The DNA for the CDR3 is TGCGCCAGCAGCCACGGACTAGCGGGTTACAATGAGCAGTTCTTC.